The present TCR beta chain was sequenced within a study of T cells in Graves' hyperthyroidism and ophthalmopathy. The overall study: Peripheral blood sampling occurred at initial diagnosis, before any treatment.

This clonotype was counted only a few times. The TCR beta CDR3 regions underwent amplification using RNA transcripts as the source. HTBI primers drove first-round RT-PCR of the TCR CDR3. MiXCR, run by TCRdb on the multiplex PCR reads, gives a single entry per CDR3 protein. The repertoire holds 350,000 or so distinct CDR3 sequences, with 15% to 20% as singletons. Those patients with uncontrolled infection, other autoimmune disease, pregnancy or lactation were excluded. Isolation of PBMCs was performed on about 10 ml fresh peripheral blood. The CDR3 is 13 residues long. Germline CDR1 DFQATT, CDR2 SNEGSKA (reference sequence). V was shortened by 6 bases and J by 3 bases, with 12 bases between the two germline ends.

Sequenced: blood. This clonotype originated in a woman aged 45-65 years with Graves' hyperthyroidism. The chain couples TRBV20-1 to TRBJ1-5; D is ambiguous. CDR3 nucleotides: TGCAGTGCCGCGACGGCTCTCAATCAGCCCCAGCATTTT. Translated, it gives CSAATALNQPQHF.